The 19 T cell receptor beta chains reported below all come from one sample, sequenced in a study of blood T cell repertoires in COVID-19. Sequenced by immunoSEQ multiplex PCR; TCRdb stores in-frame clones only, minus some. The table includes around 190,000 clones, about nine tenths detected once. Sequenced material: peripheral blood. These receptors originate from a young man who had recovered from COVID-19.

V gene TRBV9 combines with J gene TRBJ2-7; D is possibly TRBD2 (6 bases). Germline loops: CDR1 SGDLS, CDR2 YYNGEE. This CDR3 contains 15 residues. Between the trimmed V and J ends, which lost 0 bases and 3 bases, there was a span of 13 bases. CDR3 in DNA: TGTGCCAGCAGCGTAGGCCGGGAGACAGACTACGAGCAGTACTTC. Protein sequence: CASSVGRETDYEQYF.

V and J are TRBV29-1 and TRBJ2-7, with 9 bases fitting TRBD1. Germline V gene data show CDR1 as SQVTM and CDR2 as ANQGSEA. The CDR3 spans 15 residues. V gave up 1 base and J gave up 5 bases; unmatched junction bases: 9. For the CDR3, the DNA is TGCAGCGTTGAAGTTCGGAGGGACAGGGCCCACGAGCAGTACTTC. Its protein is CSVEVRRDRAHEQYF.

The chain recombines TRBV2 with TRBJ1-1; D not certain. The germline gives CDR1 SNHLY, CDR2 FYNNEI. The germline V and J ends were trimmed by 1 base and 5 bases, with 11 bases remaining between them. The CDR3 is 14 amino acids. The CDR3 nucleotides are TGTGCCAGCAGTGAAGATGTCGGGGATACTGAAGCTTTCTTT. Protein: CASSEDVGDTEAFF.

V is TRBV7-2 and J is TRBJ2-2, with 7 bases matching TRBD1. This CDR3 is 17 amino acids long. V was clipped by 5 bases and J by 6 bases; unmatched bases: 15. CDR1 is SGHTA, CDR2 FQGNSA, per germline. The CDR3 protein is CASSLRTGFLSPGELFF. CDR3 DNA: TGTGCCAGCAGCCTCAGGACAGGATTCCTTTCCCCCGGGGAGCTGTTTTTT.

This clone appeared once. The gene calls are TRBV7-2 and TRBJ2-3; 14 bases align to TRBD2. The CDR3 has 16 amino acids. Unmatched junction bases numbered 5, after V lost 4 bases and J lost 5 bases. Per germline, CDR1 SGHTA and CDR2 FQGNSA. The CDR3 loop is CASSSRLAGGQDTQYF. The DNA of the CDR3 is TGTGCCAGCAGCTCTAGACTAGCGGGAGGGCAAGATACGCAGTATTTT.

The rearrangement joins TRBV15 to TRBJ2-7; possibly TRBD1 for D (5 bases). Trimming removed 1 base from V and 3 bases from J, with 7 bases in between. This CDR3 has 13 residues. CDR1 is LNHNV, CDR2 YYDKDF, per germline (reference sequence). As DNA, the CDR3 is TGTGCCACCAGCAGAGGTGACAGCTACGAGCAGTACTTC. Translated: CATSRGDSYEQYF.

The chain uses TRBV5-4 and TRBJ1-2; 9 nucleotides match TRBD1. J was trimmed by 2 bases and V by 6 bases; bases with no gene match: 5. CDR1 SGHNT and CDR2 YYREEE come from the germline V gene (reference sequence). The CDR3 extends over 14 amino acids. CDR3 in DNA: TGTGCCAGCACTAGGACAGGGGCCAACTATGGCTACACCTTC. The encoded protein is CASTRTGANYGYTF.

The chain uses TRBV9 and TRBJ1-3; TRBD1 might be the D (5 bases). The germline V gene encodes CDR1 SGDLS and CDR2 YYNGEE. V lost 3 bases, J lost 2 bases, and 9 bases lay in between. This CDR3 contains 14 residues. The CDR3 is CASSAQGTGNTIYF. CDR3 bases: TGTGCCAGCAGCGCGCAGGGAACTGGAAACACCATATATTTT.

The CDR3 DNA sequence: TGTGCCAGTAGCGATAGCGGGAGGGCGGACACCGGGGAGCTGTTTTTT. This encodes CASSDSGRADTGELFF. This sequence joins TRBV19 and TRBJ2-2, with TRBD2 identical over 11 bases. Looked up from germline, CDR1 is LNHDA and CDR2 is SQIVND (reference sequence). V shed 6 bases, J shed 3 bases, and the junction held 6 bases outside the gene matches. The CDR3 consists of 16 residues. The full variable domain, in which reference TRBV19 and TRBJ2-2 provide the parts outside the CDR3, is DGGITQSPKYLFRKEGQNVTLSCEQNLNHDAMYWYRQDPGQGLRLIYYSQIVNDFQKGDIAEGYSVSREKKESFPLTVTSAQKNPTAFYLCASSDSGRADTGELFFGEGSRLTVL.

The chain recombines TRBV27 with TRBJ2-5, with D possibly TRBD1 on 6 matching bases. Trimming took 4 bases from V and 3 from J, leaving 12 bases between them. The CDR3 spans 14 residues. Germline values: CDR1 MNHEY, CDR2 SMNVEV (reference sequence). The CDR3 loop is CASSSLQGKETQYF. The CDR3 bases are TGTGCCAGCAGTTCATTGCAGGGGAAAGAGACCCAGTACTTC.

The chain couples TRBV29-1 to TRBJ1-5, with D perhaps matching TRBD1 (6 bases). V lost 1 base to trimming and J lost 2 bases, with 6 bases between them. Germline CDR1 and CDR2: SQVTM and ANQGSEA. The CDR3 covers 13 residues. The CDR3 sequence is CSVEGGRNQPQHF. CDR3 sequence (DNA): TGCAGCGTTGAAGGGGGGCGCAATCAGCCCCAGCATTTT.

V usage is TRBV19 and J usage is TRBJ2-2, with 7 nucleotides matching TRBD1. This CDR3 contains 14 residues. V lost 5 bases, J lost 5 bases, and 5 bases stayed unmatched. Germline-derived CDR1 and CDR2 are LNHDA and SQIVND (reference sequence). The CDR3 DNA follows: TGTGCCAGTAGTTTAGGGACAGCGACCGGGGAGCTGTTTTTT. Translating gives CASSLGTATGELFF.

J is TRBJ2-2 and V is TRBV6-5, with 8 bases that match TRBD1. Germline assignment: CDR1 MNHEY and CDR2 SVGAGI. Trimming cost V 4 bases and J 7 bases; bases outside gene matches: 11. The CDR3 is 16 amino acids. CDR3: CASSSPRTGKIGELFF. CDR3 sequence (DNA): TGTGCCAGCAGTTCCCCCAGGACAGGGAAGATCGGGGAGCTGTTTTTT.

The gene calls are TRBV7-2 and TRBJ2-1, with 9 positions matching TRBD2. Germline CDR1 reads SGHTA; CDR2 reads FQGNSA. V gave up 5 bases and J gave up 3 bases; unmatched junction bases: 5. This CDR3 has 15 amino acids. The CDR3: CASSRPAGGYNEQFF. The CDR3 nucleotides are TGTGCCAGCAGCCGTCCAGCGGGAGGCTACAATGAGCAGTTCTTC.

The CDR3 DNA follows: TGTGCCAGTACCTACCAGGGGGGTTATAGCAATCAGCCCCAGCATTTT. This codes for CASTYQGGYSNQPQHF. V gene TRBV19 combines with J gene TRBJ1-5; 7 bases are shared with TRBD1. The length of the CDR3 is 16 residues. The V gene's germline CDR1 is LNHDA and CDR2 SQIVND (reference sequence). After removal of 7 bases from V and 0 bases from J, the junction contained 9 bases not matched to a gene.

This sequence joins TRBV5-4 and TRBJ2-7; 9 positions match TRBD2. The CDR3 contains 17 residues. Losses at the gene ends were 3 bases for V and 3 bases for J; bases not matched to a gene: 13. Germline V gene lookup returns CDR1 SGHNT and CDR2 YYREEE (reference sequence). CDR3 amino acids: CASSSGELAGELYEQYF. CDR3 DNA sequence: TGTGCCAGCAGCTCAGGGGAACTAGCGGGCGAACTCTACGAGCAGTACTTC.

There are a few counts of this clone. The chain has TRBV7-9 and TRBJ2-1; 7 bases are a match to TRBD2. There are 15 residues in the CDR3. The germline V gene has CDR1 SEHNR and CDR2 FQNEAQ (reference sequence). The J segment lost 8 bases and the V segment lost 1 base, leaving 8 bases of the junction unmatched. The CDR3 DNA reads as TGTGCCAGCAGCTTAGGGAGCGGGAATAACGATGAGCAGTTCTTC. Amino acid sequence: CASSLGSGNNDEQFF.

The chain couples TRBV19 to TRBJ2-4, with 11 bases that match TRBD2. V shed 1 base and J 1 base; nucleotides not matched to a gene: 15. Per germline, CDR1 LNHDA and CDR2 SQIVND (reference sequence). The CDR3 contains 21 residues. CDR3: CASSIGPLLAGVGSAKNIQYF. The CDR3 DNA reads TGTGCCAGTAGTATAGGGCCTCTACTAGCGGGAGTCGGGTCGGCCAAAAACATTCAGTACTTC.

This clone was recorded once. The gene calls are TRBV5-4 and TRBJ2-1; tentative D call: TRBD2 (6 bases). Trimming removed 1 base from V and 9 bases from J, with 14 bases in between. Germline V gene sequence: CDR1 SGHNT, CDR2 YYREEE (reference sequence). CDR3 length: 14 amino acids. DNA of the CDR3: TGTGCCAGCAGCTTGACTGGACTGGAGGGTGAGCAGTTCTTC. Translating gives CASSLTGLEGEQFF.